This T cell receptor beta chain was profiled in a study of cytomegalovirus exposure and HLA in healthy donors. Study outcomes and limitations: Rare sequences made up most TCRs, while some public TCRs were found in many donors.

Looked up from germline, CDR1 is SGHVS and CDR2 is FNYEAQ. The V end was cut by 1 base, the J end by 9 bases, with 14 bases between. This CDR3 spans 14 amino acids. 13 Jbeta primers and 60 Vbeta primers were used for the PCR. The repertoire was sequenced with immunoSEQ multiplex PCR; TCRdb's copy has only in-frame clones and lacks some. The repertoire holds about 110,000 clones, with 75% as singletons. Remarks on this clone: Its antigen is not identified.

The receptor was derived from a male donor in good health and CMV-seropositive. The chain joins TRBV7-6 to TRBJ2-3, with unresolved D. Sequenced input: PBMCs. The CDR3 protein is CASSLDMAPGTQYF. For the CDR3, the DNA is TGTGCCAGCAGCTTAGATATGGCCCCCGGGACGCAGTATTTT.